These 30 T cell receptor beta chains were sequenced from one sample in a study of graft-versus-host responses after intestinal transplantation. Here immunoSEQ multiplex PCR was the method, and the copy in TCRdb shows in-frame clones only, minus some. The sample carries about 98,000 clones, 86% recorded once. The sample in question was PBMCs, obtained 255 days after intestinal transplant. Receptor source: a human patient who received an intestinal transplant, so some T cells may come from the graft donor.

This chain joins TRBV4-1 and TRBJ2-7, with D unresolved. The germline V and J ends were trimmed by 0 bases and 4 bases, with 10 bases remaining between them. Per germline, CDR1 MGHRA and CDR2 YSYEKL. CDR3 length: 14 amino acids. The CDR3 DNA is TGCGCCAGCAGCCAAGATATAGAAGTATACGAGCAGTACGTC. This codes for CASSQDIEVYEQYV.

V gene TRBV5-4 combines with J gene TRBJ2-3; TRBD2 agrees at 11 bases. CDR1 is SGHNT and CDR2 is YYREEE in the germline V gene (reference sequence). The CDR3 is made up of 15 amino acids. J was trimmed by 4 bases and V by 5 bases; bases with no gene match: 6. The CDR3 DNA sequence: TGTGCCAGCAGGTTTAGCGGGGGGGCATCAGATACGCAGTATTTT. Translating it yields CASRFSGGASDTQYF.

The genes are TRBV5-6 and TRBJ2-5; no clear D. The germline CDR1 and CDR2 sequences are SGHDT and YYEEEE. This CDR3 region has 14 residues. V was cut by 1 base and J by 0 bases, with 7 bases left in between. The CDR3: CASSLRSYQETQYF. DNA of the CDR3: TGTGCCAGCAGCTTGAGGAGCTACCAAGAGACCCAGTACTTC.

The chain joins TRBV7-9 to TRBJ2-1; the D gene could be TRBD1 or TRBD2 (5 bases each). The V end was cut by 2 bases, the J end by 3 bases, with 17 bases between. The CDR3 extends over 17 amino acids. CDR1 and CDR2 from the germline V gene are SEHNR and FQNEAQ (reference sequence). For the CDR3, the DNA is TGTGCCAGCAGCTTATACCCCGGGTGGGGGTACTACAATGAGCAGTTCTTC. Its translation: CASSLYPGWGYYNEQFF.

This clone came up once. This sequence joins TRBV13 and TRBJ1-2; TRBD1 matches 8 bases. Germline trimming cut 3 bases from V and 8 bases from J; bases unmatched to any gene: 8. The CDR3 extends over 14 amino acids. Germline lookup yields CDR1 PRHDT and CDR2 FYEKMQ (reference sequence). The CDR3 region is CASSLTGDFWGYTF. CDR3 bases: TGTGCCAGCAGCTTGACAGGGGATTTCTGGGGCTACACCTTC.

V and J are TRBV15 and TRBJ2-3, with 10 bases matching TRBD2. The CDR3 runs 18 residues. The V gene's germline CDR1 is LNHNV and CDR2 YYDKDF (reference sequence). V lost 5 bases, J lost 4 bases, and 15 bases stayed unmatched. The CDR3 here is CATSLSRTSGTGADTQYF. The DNA of the CDR3 is TGTGCCACCAGCCTTTCCCGGACTAGCGGAACAGGGGCAGATACGCAGTATTTT. Together with reference TRBV15 and TRBJ2-3, the CDR3 gives the full variable domain: DAMVIQNPRYQVTQFGKPVTLSCSQTLNHNVMYWYQQKSSQAPKLLFHYYDKDFNNEADTPDNFQSRRPNTSFCFLDIRSPGLGDTAMYLCATSLSRTSGTGADTQYFGPGTRLTVL.

The chain has TRBV28 and TRBJ1-5, with TRBD1 matching 8 bases. V was pared by 6 bases and J by 8 bases, with 12 bases of the junction left unmatched. This CDR3 has 15 amino acids. Per germline, CDR1 MDHEN and CDR2 SYDVKM. The CDR3 sequence is CASSSTGTGIEPQHF. For the CDR3, the DNA is TGTGCCAGCAGCTCTACCGGGACAGGTATTGAGCCCCAGCATTTT.

The chain recombines TRBV9 with TRBJ1-1; D unclear. Germline assignment: CDR1 SGDLS and CDR2 YYNGEE. This CDR3 spans 13 amino acids. The V gene lost 0 bases and the J gene lost 5 bases, with 8 bases spanning the gap. CDR3 protein: CASSVGVGTEAFF. The CDR3 DNA reads TGTGCCAGCAGCGTAGGGGTAGGAACTGAAGCTTTCTTT. Full variable domain (remainder filled in from reference TRBV9 and TRBJ1-1): DSGVTQTPKHLITATGQRVTLRCSPRSGDLSVYWYQQSLDQGLQFLIQYYNGEERAKGNILERFSAQQFPDLHSELNLSSLELGDSALYFCASSVGVGTEAFFGQGTRLTVV.

The genes are TRBV5-6 and TRBJ2-3, with D possibly being TRBD1 or TRBD2 (5 bases each). The germline CDR1 and CDR2 sequences are SGHDT and YYEEEE. The V and J ends lost 4 bases and 4 bases respectively, with 16 bases between them. This CDR3 has 15 residues. The CDR3: CASSEGTGTADTQYF. The CDR3 DNA sequence: TGTGCCAGCAGCGAAGGGACGGGGACCGCAGATACGCAGTATTTT.

The chain joins TRBV5-8 to TRBJ1-1, with 9 bases that match TRBD1. Germline V gene lookup returns CDR1 SGHTS and CDR2 YDEGEE. The CDR3 sequence is 15 residues long. Trimming at V came to 1 base and at J to 4 bases, leaving 5 bases not matched to a gene. CDR3 sequence (DNA): TGTGCCAGCAGCTTGACAGGGGGCCAATTCACTGAAGCTTTCTTT. Residues: CASSLTGGQFTEAFF.

The chain links TRBV6-6 to TRBJ1-1, with TRBD1 matching over 7 bases. The CDR3 covers 15 residues. CDR1 and CDR2 (germline): MNHNY, SVGAGI (reference sequence). Trimming at V came to 5 bases and at J to 0 bases, leaving 6 bases not matched to a gene. In DNA, the CDR3 is TGTGCCAGCAGTGATCGGACAGGATTGAACACTGAAGCTTTCTTT. This codes for CASSDRTGLNTEAFF.

This clone was seen a handful of times. J is TRBJ1-5 and V is TRBV28; 8 nucleotides line up with TRBD1. The CDR3 runs to 14 residues. V was clipped by 4 bases and J by 3 bases; unmatched bases: 2. Germline V gene lookup returns CDR1 MDHEN and CDR2 SYDVKM. The CDR3, as DNA: TGTGCCAGCAGTTCGGACAGGGTCAATCAGCCCCAGCATTTT. This codes for CASSSDRVNQPQHF.

This chain joins TRBV6-1 and TRBJ2-7, with D uncertain. V lost 4 bases, J lost 2 bases, and 9 bases lay in between. Germline V gene lookup returns CDR1 MNHNS and CDR2 SASEGT. The CDR3 loop spans 13 amino acids. The CDR3 DNA reads TGTGCCAGCAGTGTAGCTGACCCCTACGAGCAGTACGTC. Protein sequence: CASSVADPYEQYV.

The chain carries TRBV5-1 and TRBJ1-2; 9 nucleotides line up with TRBD1. J gave up 3 bases and V 4 bases, and 4 bases lay outside the gene matches. The CDR3 runs to 14 residues. Germline values: CDR1 SGHRS, CDR2 YFSETQ. The chain's CDR3 is CASSTGGKDYGYTF. The CDR3 DNA reads TGCGCCAGCAGCACAGGGGGCAAGGACTATGGCTACACCTTC.

V is TRBV6-4 and J is TRBJ2-6; perhaps TRBD1 as D (5 bases). V was cut by 3 bases and J by 0 bases, with 6 bases left in between. From germline, CDR1 is MRHNA and CDR2 SNTAGT. The CDR3 has 15 residues. Here the CDR3 DNA reads TGTGCCAGCAGTGAGGACAACTCTGGGGCCAACGTCCTGACTTTC. Encoded protein: CASSEDNSGANVLTF.

The V and J genes are TRBV18 and TRBJ2-7, with TRBD2 as a possible D gene (6 bases). CDR1 is KGHSH, CDR2 LQKENI, per germline. CDR3 length: 15 residues. The ends were cut back, 4 bases at V and 2 bases at J, with 15 bases in the middle. This CDR3 is CASSRENGSPYEQYF. The CDR3 coding sequence is TGTGCCAGCTCACGTGAGAACGGGAGCCCCTACGAGCAGTACTTC.

The V and J genes are TRBV11-2 and TRBJ2-7; the match to TRBD1 covers 12 bases. V was clipped by 0 bases and J by 1 base; unmatched bases: 7. Germline CDR1 and CDR2: SGHAT and FQNNGV. CDR3 size: 18 residues. The CDR3 coding sequence is TGTGCCAGCAGCTTAGACCTACCGGGACAGGGGGCTTCCTACGAGCAGTACTTC. Protein product: CASSLDLPGQGASYEQYF.

V is TRBV5-6 and J is TRBJ2-7, with TRBD1 matching 7 bases. CDR1 and CDR2 (germline): SGHDT, YYEEEE. The CDR3 has 16 amino acids. The V and J ends lost 3 bases and 6 bases, in that order; junction bases with no gene match: 15. In nucleotides, the CDR3 is TGTGCCAGCAGCTACGGGACAGCGCCAGGGTCGACCGAGCAGTACTTC. Translation gives CASSYGTAPGSTEQYF.

This clone was observed once. J is TRBJ2-2 and V is TRBV9; TRBD2 aligns across 9 bases. J gave up 3 bases and V 0 bases, and 6 bases lay outside the gene matches. Germline assignment: CDR1 SGDLS and CDR2 YYNGEE. The CDR3 contains 17 residues. This CDR3 reads CASSVAVAGGYTGELFF. In nucleotides, the CDR3 is TGTGCCAGCAGCGTAGCCGTGGCGGGAGGGTACACCGGGGAGCTGTTTTTT.

The rearrangement joins TRBV19 to TRBJ1-4; D is undetermined. The CDR3 spans 14 residues. Trimming removed 5 bases from V and 8 bases from J, with 15 bases in between. Germline loops: CDR1 LNHDA, CDR2 SQIVND (reference sequence). CDR3 sequence reads: CASSPPGPLEKLFF. The CDR3 nucleotides are TGTGCCAGTAGTCCTCCAGGACCTCTGGAAAAACTGTTTTTT.

This chain uses TRBV6-1 with TRBJ2-4; TRBD1 is a possible D gene (6 bases). The CDR3 extends over 14 amino acids. Per the germline V gene, CDR1 is MNHNS and CDR2 is SASEGT. V lost 6 bases, J lost 1 base, and 10 bases lay in between. The CDR3 DNA is TGTGCCAGCAGCGGGGACACCGCCAAAAACATTCAGTACTTC. Its protein product is CASSGDTAKNIQYF.

As regards this clone: The sample carries other DNA sequences with the same CDR3. The chain links TRBV9 to TRBJ1-5; 10 nucleotides agree with TRBD1. Losses at the gene ends were 0 bases for V and 6 bases for J; bases not matched to a gene: 0. Germline CDR1 and CDR2: SGDLS and YYNGEE. This CDR3 is 14 amino acids long. CDR3 coding DNA: TGTGCCAGCAGCGTAGGGACAGGGGGTCAGCCCCAGCATTTT. Residues: CASSVGTGGQPQHF.

CDR3 amino acids: CASSLAGAWETQYF. The CDR3, as DNA: TGTGCCAGCAGCCTAGCGGGAGCTTGGGAGACCCAGTACTTC. This chain uses TRBV27 with TRBJ2-5; 10 bases match TRBD2. This CDR3 is built from 14 residues. V trimming: 6 bases; J trimming: 5 bases; junction bases outside the gene matches: 6. Germline loops: CDR1 MNHEY, CDR2 SMNVEV (reference sequence).

The chain carries TRBV6-1 and TRBJ1-3, with 8 bases aligning to TRBD1. V lost 1 base to trimming and J lost 4 bases; unmatched junction nucleotides: 3. The germline gives CDR1 MNHNS, CDR2 SASEGT. The CDR3 extends over 15 amino acids. CDR3 sequence: CASSEDRDRGNTIYF. In DNA form, the CDR3 reads TGTGCCAGCAGTGAAGACCGGGACAGGGGAAACACCATATATTTT.

The V call is TRBV2, the J call TRBJ2-5, with TRBD2 matching 13 bases. CDR1 and CDR2 from the germline V gene are SNHLY and FYNNEI. J was trimmed by 5 bases and V by 2 bases; bases with no gene match: 8. The CDR3 has 17 amino acids. For the CDR3, the DNA is TGTGCCAGCAGTGAATGGACTAGCGGGGGCACAAAGGAGACCCAGTACTTC. It translates to CASSEWTSGGTKETQYF. Supplemented by reference TRBV2 and TRBJ2-5, the full variable domain reads EPEVTQTPSHQVTQMGQEVILRCVPISNHLYFYWYRQILGQKVEFLVSFYNNEISEKSEIFDDQFSVERPDGSNFTLKIRSTKLEDSAMYFCASSEWTSGGTKETQYFGPGTRLLVL.

This clone came up once. The chain recombines TRBV28 with TRBJ2-5, with 9 bases aligning to TRBD2. Judging by the DNA end, TRBJ2-7 fits better; the J call may be wrong. There are 17 residues in the CDR3. The V gene's germline CDR1 is MDHEN and CDR2 SYDVKM. CDR3 coding DNA: TGTGCCAGCAGTTTACCCCCCCGAGCGGGAGGCGGGCACGAGCAGTACTTC. Its protein product is CASSLPPRAGGGHEQYF.

V usage is TRBV28 and J usage is TRBJ2-2; no definite D call. The CDR3 contains 13 residues. V shed 3 bases and J shed 3 bases, with 5 bases lying between them. The V gene's germline CDR1 is MDHEN and CDR2 SYDVKM. The CDR3: CASSFVDTGELFF. The CDR3 region has the DNA TGTGCCAGCAGTTTTGTTGACACCGGGGAGCTGTTTTTT.

This clone came up a few times. The rearrangement joins TRBV14 to TRBJ1-2; a weak D match, TRBD1 (5 bases). V lost 4 bases, J lost 5 bases, and 11 bases lay in between. The CDR3 is made up of 13 amino acids. Germline V gene data show CDR1 as SGHDN and CDR2 as FVKESK. CDR3 coding DNA: TGTGCCAGCAGCCGGGGACCGGAGTATGGCTACACCTTC. This gives the protein CASSRGPEYGYTF.

V usage is TRBV6-6 and J usage is TRBJ1-6; 8 bases are shared with TRBD1. V was pared by 6 bases and J by 8 bases, with 9 bases of the junction left unmatched. Germline CDR1 and CDR2: MNHNY and SVGAGI (reference sequence). The CDR3 sequence is 15 residues long. CDR3 sequence: CASSQGRQGYSPLHF. Written as DNA, the CDR3 is TGTGCCAGCAGCCAAGGCAGACAGGGGTATTCACCCCTCCACTTT.

The rearrangement uses TRBV18 and TRBJ1-1, with a weak D call TRBD1 (5 bases). The CDR3 is 14 amino acids. V lost 0 bases and J lost 4, with 9 bases in between. Germline CDR1 KGHSH, CDR2 LQKENI. The CDR3 DNA reads as TGTGCCAGCTCACCACCCATCGGGGGCACTGAAGCTTTCTTT. Encoded protein: CASSPPIGGTEAFF.